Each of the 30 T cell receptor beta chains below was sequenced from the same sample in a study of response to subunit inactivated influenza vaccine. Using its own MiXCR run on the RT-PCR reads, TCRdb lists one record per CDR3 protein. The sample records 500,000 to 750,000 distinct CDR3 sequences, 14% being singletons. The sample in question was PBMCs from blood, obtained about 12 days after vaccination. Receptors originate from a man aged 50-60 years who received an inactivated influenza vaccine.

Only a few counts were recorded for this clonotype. The CDR3 DNA is TGTGCCAGCAGCGCCCGACAGGGCAAGGGCTCCTACGAGCAGTACTTC. Translation gives CASSARQGKGSYEQYF. The chain couples TRBV25-1 to TRBJ2-7; 7 bases fit TRBD1. The CDR3 extends over 16 amino acids. CDR1 and CDR2 (germline): MGHDK, SYGVNS. With V trimmed by 6 bases and J by 0 bases, 11 bases remained unmatched.

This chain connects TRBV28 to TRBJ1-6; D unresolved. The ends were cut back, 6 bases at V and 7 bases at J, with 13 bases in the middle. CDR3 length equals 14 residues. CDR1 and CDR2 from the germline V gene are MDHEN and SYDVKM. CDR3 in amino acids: CASSLTSRNSPLHF. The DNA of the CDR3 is TGTGCCAGCAGCTTAACTAGCCGGAATTCACCCCTCCACTTT.

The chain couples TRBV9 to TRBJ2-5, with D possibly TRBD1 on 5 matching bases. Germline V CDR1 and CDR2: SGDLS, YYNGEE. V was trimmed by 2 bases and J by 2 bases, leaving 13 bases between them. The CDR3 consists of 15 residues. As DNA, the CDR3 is TGTGCCAGCAGCGTGAGTTCAGGGCAGCAAGAGACCCAGTACTTC. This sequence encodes CASSVSSGQQETQYF.

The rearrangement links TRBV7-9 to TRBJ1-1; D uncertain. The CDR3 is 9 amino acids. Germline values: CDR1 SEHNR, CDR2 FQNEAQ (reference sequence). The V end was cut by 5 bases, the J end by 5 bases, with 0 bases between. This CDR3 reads CASSTEAFF. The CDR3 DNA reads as TGTGCCAGCAGCACTGAAGCTTTCTTT.

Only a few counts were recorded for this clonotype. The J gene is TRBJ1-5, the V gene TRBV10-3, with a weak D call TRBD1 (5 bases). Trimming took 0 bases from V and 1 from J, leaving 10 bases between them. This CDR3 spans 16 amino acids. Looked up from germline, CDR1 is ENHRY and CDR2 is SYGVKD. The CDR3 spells CAISESGVGSNQPQHF. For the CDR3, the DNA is TGTGCCATCAGTGAGTCAGGGGTGGGGAGCAATCAGCCCCAGCATTTT.

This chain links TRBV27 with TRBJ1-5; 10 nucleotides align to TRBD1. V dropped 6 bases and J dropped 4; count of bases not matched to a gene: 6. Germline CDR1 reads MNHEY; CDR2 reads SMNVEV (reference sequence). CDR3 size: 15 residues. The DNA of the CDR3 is TGTGCCAGCAGAACCGGACAGGGGGGTAATCAGCCCCAGCATTTT. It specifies CASRTGQGGNQPQHF.

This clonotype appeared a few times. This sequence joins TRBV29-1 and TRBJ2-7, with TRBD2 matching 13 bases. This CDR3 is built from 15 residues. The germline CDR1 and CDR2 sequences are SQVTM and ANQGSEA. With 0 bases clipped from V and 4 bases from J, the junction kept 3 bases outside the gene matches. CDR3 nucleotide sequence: TGCAGCGTTGAAGATGGGGGACTAGCGGGGTACGAGCAGTACTTC. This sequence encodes CSVEDGGLAGYEQYF.

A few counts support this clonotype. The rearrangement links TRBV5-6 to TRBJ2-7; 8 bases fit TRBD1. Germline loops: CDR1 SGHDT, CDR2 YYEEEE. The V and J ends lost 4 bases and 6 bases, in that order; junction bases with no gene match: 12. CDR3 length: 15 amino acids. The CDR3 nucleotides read TGTGCCAGCAGCCGAAGGACAGGGACTCTCCTCGAGCAGTACTTC. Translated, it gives CASSRRTGTLLEQYF.

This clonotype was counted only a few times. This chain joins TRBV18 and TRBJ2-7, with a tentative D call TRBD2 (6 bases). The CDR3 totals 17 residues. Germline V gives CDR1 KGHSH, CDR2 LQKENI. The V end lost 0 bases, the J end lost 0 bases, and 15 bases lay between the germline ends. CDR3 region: CASSPPTRGRSSYEQYF. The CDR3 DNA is TGTGCCAGCTCACCACCGACTAGGGGCCGGAGCTCCTACGAGCAGTACTTC. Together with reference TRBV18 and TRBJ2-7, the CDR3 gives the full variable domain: NAGVMQNPRHLVRRRGQEARLRCSPMKGHSHVYWYRQLPEEGLKFMVYLQKENIIDESGMPKERFSAEFPKEGPSILRIQQVVRGDSAAYFCASSPPTRGRSSYEQYFGPGTRLTVT.

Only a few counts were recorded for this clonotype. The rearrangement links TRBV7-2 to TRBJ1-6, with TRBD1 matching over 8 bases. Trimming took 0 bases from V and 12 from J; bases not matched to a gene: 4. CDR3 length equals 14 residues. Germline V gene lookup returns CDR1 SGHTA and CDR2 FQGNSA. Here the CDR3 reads CASSLASGGKPLHF. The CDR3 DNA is TGTGCCAGCAGCTTAGCGTCAGGGGGCAAACCCCTCCACTTT.

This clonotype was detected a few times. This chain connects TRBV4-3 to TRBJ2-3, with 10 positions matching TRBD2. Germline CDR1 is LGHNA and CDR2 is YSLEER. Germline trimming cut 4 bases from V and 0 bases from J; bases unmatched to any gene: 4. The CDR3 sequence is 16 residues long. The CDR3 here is CASSLSGRTSTDTQYF. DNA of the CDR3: TGCGCCAGCAGCCTTAGCGGGAGGACTAGCACAGATACGCAGTATTTT.

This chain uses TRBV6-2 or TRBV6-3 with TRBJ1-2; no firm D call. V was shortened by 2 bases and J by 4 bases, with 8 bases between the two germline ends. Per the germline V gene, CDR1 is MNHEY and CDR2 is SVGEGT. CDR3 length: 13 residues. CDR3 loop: CASSYSETYGYTF. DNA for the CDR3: TGTGCCAGCAGTTACAGTGAGACCTATGGCTACACCTTC.

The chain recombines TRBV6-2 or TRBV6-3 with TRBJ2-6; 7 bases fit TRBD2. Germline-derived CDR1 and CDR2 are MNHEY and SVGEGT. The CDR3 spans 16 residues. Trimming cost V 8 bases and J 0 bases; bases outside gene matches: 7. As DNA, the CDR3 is TGTGCCAGCGACTGGCGGGGGTCCTCTGGGGCCAACGTCCTGACTTTC. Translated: CASDWRGSSGANVLTF.

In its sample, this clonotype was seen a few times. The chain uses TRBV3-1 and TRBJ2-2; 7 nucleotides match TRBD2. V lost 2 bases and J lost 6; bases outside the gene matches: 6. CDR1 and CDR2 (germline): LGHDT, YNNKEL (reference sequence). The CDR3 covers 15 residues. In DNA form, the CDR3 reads TGTGCCAGCAGCCAAAGGGAGGGGAGATCCGGGGAGCTGTTTTTT. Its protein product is CASSQREGRSGELFF.

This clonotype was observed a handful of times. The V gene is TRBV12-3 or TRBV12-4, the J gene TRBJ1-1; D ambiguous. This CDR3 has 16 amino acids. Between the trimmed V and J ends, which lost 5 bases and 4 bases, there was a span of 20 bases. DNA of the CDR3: TGTGCCAGCAGTCGAGCACTCCAGGCGCTGAGCACTGAAGCTTTCTTT. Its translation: CASSRALQALSTEAFF.

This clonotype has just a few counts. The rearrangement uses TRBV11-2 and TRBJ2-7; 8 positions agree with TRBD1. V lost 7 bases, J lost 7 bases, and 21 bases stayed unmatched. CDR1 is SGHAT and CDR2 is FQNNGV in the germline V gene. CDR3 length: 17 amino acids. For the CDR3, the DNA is TGTGCCAGCACCCATTACGGGGGACAGGCCCGAATCTGGGAGCAGTACTTC. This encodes CASTHYGGQARIWEQYF.

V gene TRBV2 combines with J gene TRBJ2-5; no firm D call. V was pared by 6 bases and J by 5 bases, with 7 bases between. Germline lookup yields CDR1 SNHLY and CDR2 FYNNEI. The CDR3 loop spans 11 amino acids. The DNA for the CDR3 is TGTGCCAGCAGCGTTGACGAGACCCAGTACTTC. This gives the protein CASSVDETQYF.

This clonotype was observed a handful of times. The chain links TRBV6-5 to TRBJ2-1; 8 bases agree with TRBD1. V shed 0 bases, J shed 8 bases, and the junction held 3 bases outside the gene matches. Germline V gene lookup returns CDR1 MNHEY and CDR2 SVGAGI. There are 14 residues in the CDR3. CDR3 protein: CASSYSPTGDEQFF. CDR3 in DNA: TGTGCCAGCAGTTACTCCCCGACAGGGGATGAGCAGTTCTTC.

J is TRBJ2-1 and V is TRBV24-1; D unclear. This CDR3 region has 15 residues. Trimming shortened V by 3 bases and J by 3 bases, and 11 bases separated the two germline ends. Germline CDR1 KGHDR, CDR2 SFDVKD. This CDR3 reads CATSDHLVCYNEQFF. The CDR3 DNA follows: TGTGCCACCAGTGATCACCTGGTCTGCTACAATGAGCAGTTCTTC.

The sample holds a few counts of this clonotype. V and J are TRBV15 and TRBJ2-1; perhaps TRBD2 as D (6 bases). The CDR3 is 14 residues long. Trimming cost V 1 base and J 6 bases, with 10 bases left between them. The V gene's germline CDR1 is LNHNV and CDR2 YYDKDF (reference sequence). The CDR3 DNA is TGTGCCACCAGCAGAGTATCGGGGGTCAATGAGCAGTTCTTC. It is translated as CATSRVSGVNEQFF. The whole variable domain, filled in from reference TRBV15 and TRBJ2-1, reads DAMVIQNPRYQVTQFGKPVTLSCSQTLNHNVMYWYQQKSSQAPKLLFHYYDKDFNNEADTPDNFQSRRPNTSFCFLDIRSPGLGDTAMYLCATSRVSGVNEQFFGPGTRLTVL.

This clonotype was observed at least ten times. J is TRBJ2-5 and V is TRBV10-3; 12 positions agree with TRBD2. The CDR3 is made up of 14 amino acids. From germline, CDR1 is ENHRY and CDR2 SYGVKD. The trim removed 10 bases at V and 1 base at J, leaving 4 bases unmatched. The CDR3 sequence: CATGLAGFQETQYF. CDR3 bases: TGTGCCACCGGACTAGCGGGGTTCCAAGAGACCCAGTACTTC.

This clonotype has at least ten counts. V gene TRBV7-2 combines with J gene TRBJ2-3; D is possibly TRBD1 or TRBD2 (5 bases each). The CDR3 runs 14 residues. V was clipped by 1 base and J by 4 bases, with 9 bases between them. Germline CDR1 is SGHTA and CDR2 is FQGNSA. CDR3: CASSLDRGADTQYF. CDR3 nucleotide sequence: TGTGCCAGCAGCTTAGATCGAGGGGCAGATACGCAGTATTTT.

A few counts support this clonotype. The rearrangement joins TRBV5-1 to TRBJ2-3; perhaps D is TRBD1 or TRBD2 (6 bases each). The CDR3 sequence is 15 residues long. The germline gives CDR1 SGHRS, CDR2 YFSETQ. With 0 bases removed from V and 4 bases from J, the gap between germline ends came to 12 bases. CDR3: CASSLVVGGSDTQYF. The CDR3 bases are TGCGCCAGCAGCTTGGTAGTAGGGGGGTCAGATACGCAGTATTTT.

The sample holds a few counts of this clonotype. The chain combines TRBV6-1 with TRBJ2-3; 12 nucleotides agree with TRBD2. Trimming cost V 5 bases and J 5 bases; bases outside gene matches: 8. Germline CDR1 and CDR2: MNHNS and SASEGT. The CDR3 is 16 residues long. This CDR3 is CASSKTSGRQKDTQYF. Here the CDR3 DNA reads TGTGCCAGCAGTAAGACTAGCGGGAGACAGAAAGATACGCAGTATTTT.

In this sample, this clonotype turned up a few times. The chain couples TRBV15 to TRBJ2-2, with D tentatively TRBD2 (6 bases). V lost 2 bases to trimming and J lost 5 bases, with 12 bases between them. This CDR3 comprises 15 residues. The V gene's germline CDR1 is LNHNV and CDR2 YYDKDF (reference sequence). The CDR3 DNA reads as TGTGCCACCAGCAGACCGGGAGTTGGGACCGGGGAGCTGTTTTTT. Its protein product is CATSRPGVGTGELFF.

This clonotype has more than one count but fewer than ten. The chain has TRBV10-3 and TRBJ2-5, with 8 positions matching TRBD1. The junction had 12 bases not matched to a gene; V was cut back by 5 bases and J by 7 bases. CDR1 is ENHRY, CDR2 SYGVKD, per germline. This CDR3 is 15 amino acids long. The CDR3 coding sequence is TGTGCCATCAGTTCTCAGGACAGGGACCAGACGACCCAGTACTTC. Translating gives CAISSQDRDQTTQYF.

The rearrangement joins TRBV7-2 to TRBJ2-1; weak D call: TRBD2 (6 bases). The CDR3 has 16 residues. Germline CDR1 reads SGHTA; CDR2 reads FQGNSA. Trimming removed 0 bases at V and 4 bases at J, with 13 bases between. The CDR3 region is CASSLAPGADYNEQFF. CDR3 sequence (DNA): TGTGCCAGCAGCTTAGCCCCGGGAGCGGATTACAATGAGCAGTTCTTC.

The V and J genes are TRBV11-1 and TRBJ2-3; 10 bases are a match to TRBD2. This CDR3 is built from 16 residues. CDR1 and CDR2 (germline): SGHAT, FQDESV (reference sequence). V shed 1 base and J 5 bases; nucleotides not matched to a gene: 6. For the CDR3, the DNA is TGTGCCAGCAGCTTAGTAATAGGGACTAGCGAAGATACGCAGTATTTT. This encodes CASSLVIGTSEDTQYF.

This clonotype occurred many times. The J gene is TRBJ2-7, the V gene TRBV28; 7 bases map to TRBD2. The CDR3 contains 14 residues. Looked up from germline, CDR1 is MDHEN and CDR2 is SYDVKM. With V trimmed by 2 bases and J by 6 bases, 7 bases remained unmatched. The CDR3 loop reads CASSLVAGVTEQYF. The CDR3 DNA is TGTGCCAGCAGTTTAGTTGCGGGAGTCACCGAGCAGTACTTC.

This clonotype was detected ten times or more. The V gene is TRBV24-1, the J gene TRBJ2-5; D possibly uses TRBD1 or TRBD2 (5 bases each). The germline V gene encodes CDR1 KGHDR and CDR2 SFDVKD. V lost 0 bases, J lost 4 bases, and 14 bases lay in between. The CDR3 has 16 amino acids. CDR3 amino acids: CATSDLQGTLGETQYF. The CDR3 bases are TGTGCCACCAGTGATTTGCAAGGGACCCTGGGAGAGACCCAGTACTTC.